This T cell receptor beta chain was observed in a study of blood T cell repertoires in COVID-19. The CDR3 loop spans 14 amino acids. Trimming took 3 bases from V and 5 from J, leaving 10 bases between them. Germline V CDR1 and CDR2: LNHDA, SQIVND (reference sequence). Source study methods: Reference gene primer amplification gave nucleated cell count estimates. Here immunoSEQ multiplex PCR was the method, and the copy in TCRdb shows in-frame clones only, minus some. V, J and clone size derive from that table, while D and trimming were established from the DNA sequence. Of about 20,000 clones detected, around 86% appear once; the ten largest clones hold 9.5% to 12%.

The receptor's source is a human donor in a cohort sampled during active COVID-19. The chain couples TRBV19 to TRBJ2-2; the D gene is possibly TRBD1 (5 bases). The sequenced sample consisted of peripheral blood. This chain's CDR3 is CASSIPGLTGELFF. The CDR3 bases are TGTGCCAGTAGTATCCCAGGGTTAACCGGGGAGCTGTTTTTT.